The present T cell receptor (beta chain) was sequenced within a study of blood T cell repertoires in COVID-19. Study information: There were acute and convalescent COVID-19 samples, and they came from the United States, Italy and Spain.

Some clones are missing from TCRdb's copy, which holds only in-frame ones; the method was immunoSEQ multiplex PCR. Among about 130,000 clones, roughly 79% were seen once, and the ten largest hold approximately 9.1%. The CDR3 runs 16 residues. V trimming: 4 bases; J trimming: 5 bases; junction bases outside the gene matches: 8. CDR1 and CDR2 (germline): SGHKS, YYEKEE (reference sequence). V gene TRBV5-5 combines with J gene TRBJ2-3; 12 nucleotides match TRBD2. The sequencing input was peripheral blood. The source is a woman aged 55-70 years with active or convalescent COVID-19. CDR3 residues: CASSAPSGGAVDTQYF. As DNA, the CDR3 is TGTGCCAGCAGCGCTCCTAGCGGGGGGGCCGTAGATACGCAGTATTTT.